The source of this TCR beta chain is a study of radiotherapy plus CTLA-4 blockade in lung cancer. The table came from immunoSEQ multiplex PCR; TCRdb's copy has only in-frame clones and leaves some out. The table shows fewer than 65,000 clones, with approximately 80% occurring only once. Trimming left V 0 bases short and J 9 bases short, with 15 bases between. Germline V lookup: CDR1 LGHNA, CDR2 YSLEER. The CDR3 runs to 15 residues. The chain combines TRBV4-3 with TRBJ2-4; D may be TRBD1 (7 bases). The sequenced sample was peripheral blood, obtained from a patient treated with radiotherapy plus ipilimumab. This clonotype was sampled from a human donor with non-small cell lung cancer whose response to radiotherapy plus ipilimumab could not be evaluated. The CDR3 DNA sequence: TGCGCCAGCAGCCAAGAACGAGCGGAGGGGGCCATTCAGTACTTC. Residues: CASSQERAEGAIQYF.